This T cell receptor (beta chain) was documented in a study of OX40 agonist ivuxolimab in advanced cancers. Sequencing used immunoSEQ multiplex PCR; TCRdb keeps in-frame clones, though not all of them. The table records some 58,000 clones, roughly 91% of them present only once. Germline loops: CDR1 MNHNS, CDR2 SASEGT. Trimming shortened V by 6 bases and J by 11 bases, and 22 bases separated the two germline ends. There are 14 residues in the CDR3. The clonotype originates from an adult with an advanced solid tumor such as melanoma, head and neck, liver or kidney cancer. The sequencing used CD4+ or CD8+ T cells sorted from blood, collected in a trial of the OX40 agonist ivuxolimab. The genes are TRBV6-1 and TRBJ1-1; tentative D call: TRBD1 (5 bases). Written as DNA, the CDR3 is TGTGCCAGCAGAAAAGTTAGGGGCCCCGGTGGGGCTTTCTTT. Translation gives CASRKVRGPGGAFF.